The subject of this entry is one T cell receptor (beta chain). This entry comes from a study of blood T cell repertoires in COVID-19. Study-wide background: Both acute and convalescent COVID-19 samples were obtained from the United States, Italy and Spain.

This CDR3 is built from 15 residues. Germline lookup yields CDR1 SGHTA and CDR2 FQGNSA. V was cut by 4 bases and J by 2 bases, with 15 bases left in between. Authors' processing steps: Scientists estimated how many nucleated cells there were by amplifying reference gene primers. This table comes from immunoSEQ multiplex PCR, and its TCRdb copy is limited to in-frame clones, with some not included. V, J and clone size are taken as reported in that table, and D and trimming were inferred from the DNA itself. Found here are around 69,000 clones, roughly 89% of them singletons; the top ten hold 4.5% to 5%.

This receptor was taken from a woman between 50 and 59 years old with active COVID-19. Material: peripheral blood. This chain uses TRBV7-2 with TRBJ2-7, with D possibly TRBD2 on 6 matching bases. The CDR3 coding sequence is TGTGCCAGCAGCTCCGGGGCCGGGGGACCCTACGAGCAGTACTTC. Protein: CASSSGAGGPYEQYF.